This T cell receptor beta chain comes out of a study of shared clonotypes between healthy human individuals. The CDR3 length is 13 residues. The germline CDR1 and CDR2 sequences are MNHEY and SMNVEV (reference sequence). V was clipped by 2 bases and J by 9 bases; unmatched bases: 6. The assay was immunoSEQ multiplex PCR, and TCRdb's table has in-frame clones only and misses some. The table lists roughly 1,000,000 clones, around 78% of them singletons. Recent vaccinations or acute infections were absent in the healthy HIV-negative adult donors. Sequenced sample: memory CD4+ T cells from PBMCs. As to subset: CD45RA-negative fraction. The chain uses TRBV27 and TRBJ2-7; 8 bases fit TRBD1. This TCR was sampled from a man aged 18 to 30 in good health. Some clones in this sample may be carry-over from other donors' samples. The CDR3 sequence is CASSLQGAYGQYF. In DNA, the CDR3 is TGTGCCAGCAGTTTACAGGGGGCTTATGGGCAGTACTTC.